The 8 T cell receptor beta chains in this list originate from one sample, sequenced in a study of blood T cell repertoires in COVID-19. Generated by immunoSEQ multiplex PCR, the TCRdb table keeps only in-frame clones and is missing some. The table shows around 700,000 clones, with around 89% occurring only once. Sequencing was carried out using peripheral blood. These receptors were taken from a woman younger than 30 with acute or convalescent COVID-19.

V gene TRBV19 combines with J gene TRBJ1-6, with TRBD1 matching over 7 bases. CDR3 length equals 16 residues. Germline V gene data show CDR1 as LNHDA and CDR2 as SQIVND (reference sequence). Unmatched junction bases numbered 9, after V lost 3 bases and J lost 7 bases. CDR3 in amino acids: CASSMMAGGFNSPLHF. The DNA for the CDR3 is TGTGCCAGTAGTATGATGGCAGGGGGATTCAATTCACCCCTCCACTTT. Supplemented by reference TRBV19 and TRBJ1-6, the full variable domain reads DGGITQSPKYLFRKEGQNVTLSCEQNLNHDAMYWYRQDPGQGLRLIYYSQIVNDFQKGDIAEGYSVSREKKESFPLTVTSAQKNPTAFYLCASSMMAGGFNSPLHFGNGTRLTVT.

Regarding this clone: This sample also contains other DNA sequences that code for the same CDR3. The chain has TRBV18 and TRBJ1-1; D is ambiguous. CDR3 size: 13 residues. Germline V gene sequence: CDR1 KGHSH, CDR2 LQKENI. V was trimmed by 2 bases and J by 2 bases, leaving 6 bases between them. CDR3 protein: CASSPTGNTEAFF. The CDR3 region has the DNA TGTGCCAGCTCACCAACGGGAAACACTGAAGCTTTCTTT.

The chain uses TRBV19 and TRBJ2-7, with 7 bases that match TRBD1. Germline CDR1 reads LNHDA; CDR2 reads SQIVND (reference sequence). The CDR3 loop spans 15 amino acids. V shed 4 bases, J shed 4 bases, and the junction held 10 bases outside the gene matches. CDR3: CASSRATGASYEQYF. CDR3 nucleotides: TGTGCCAGTAGTAGAGCAACAGGGGCGTCTTACGAGCAGTACTTC.

This chain's CDR3 is CASSLVSGGPSNEQYF. CDR3 nucleotides: TGTGCCAGCAGCTTAGTCAGCGGGGGGCCGTCCAACGAGCAGTACTTC. The V call is TRBV7-9, the J call TRBJ2-7; 9 bases align to TRBD2. In germline, CDR1 is SEHNR, CDR2 FQNEAQ (reference sequence). The CDR3 totals 16 residues. Trimming cost V 1 base and J 5 bases; bases outside gene matches: 9. The full variable domain, rest sourced from reference TRBV7-9 and TRBJ2-7, is DTGVSQNPRHKITKRGQNVTFRCDPISEHNRLYWYRQTLGQGPEFLTYFQNEAQLEKSRLLSDRFSAERPKGSFSTLEIQRTEQGDSAMYLCASSLVSGGPSNEQYFGPGTRLTVT.

The rearrangement uses TRBV3-1 (or the pseudogene TRBV3-2) and TRBJ2-7, with 7 bases matching TRBD1. The V gene's germline CDR1 is LGHDT and CDR2 YNNKEL (reference sequence). J lost 3 bases, V lost 3 bases, and 2 bases had no gene match. The CDR3 spans 13 residues. The CDR3 sequence is CASSQGTVYEQYF. Written as DNA, the CDR3 is TGTGCCAGCAGCCAGGGGACAGTCTACGAGCAGTACTTC.

The chain recombines TRBV4-1 with TRBJ1-2; weak D call: TRBD1 (6 bases). V was shortened by 6 bases and J by 4 bases, with 12 bases between the two germline ends. This CDR3 spans 13 amino acids. From germline, CDR1 is MGHRA and CDR2 YSYEKL. Written as DNA, the CDR3 is TGCGCCAGCAGTTATACAGGGACCTATGGCTACACCTTC. Translation gives CASSYTGTYGYTF.

The gene calls are TRBV4-3 and TRBJ1-1; 8 nucleotides match TRBD1. Trimming at V came to 1 base and at J to 6 bases, leaving 4 bases not matched to a gene. The CDR3 extends over 14 amino acids. Per germline, CDR1 LGHNA and CDR2 YSLEER. CDR3 residues: CASSQGTGRAEAFF. The CDR3 nucleotides read TGCGCCAGCAGCCAAGGGACAGGGAGGGCTGAAGCTTTCTTT.

In this sample, this clone turned up once. This rearrangement joins TRBV6-2 or TRBV6-3 to TRBJ2-2, with 7 bases aligning to TRBD2. The CDR3 length is 17 residues. Unmatched junction bases numbered 4, after V lost 0 bases and J lost 0 bases. CDR1 MNHEY and CDR2 SVGEGT come from the germline V gene. The CDR3 sequence: CASSYSSAGANTGELFF. In nucleotides, the CDR3 is TGTGCCAGCAGTTACTCTTCGGCGGGGGCGAACACCGGGGAGCTGTTTTTT.